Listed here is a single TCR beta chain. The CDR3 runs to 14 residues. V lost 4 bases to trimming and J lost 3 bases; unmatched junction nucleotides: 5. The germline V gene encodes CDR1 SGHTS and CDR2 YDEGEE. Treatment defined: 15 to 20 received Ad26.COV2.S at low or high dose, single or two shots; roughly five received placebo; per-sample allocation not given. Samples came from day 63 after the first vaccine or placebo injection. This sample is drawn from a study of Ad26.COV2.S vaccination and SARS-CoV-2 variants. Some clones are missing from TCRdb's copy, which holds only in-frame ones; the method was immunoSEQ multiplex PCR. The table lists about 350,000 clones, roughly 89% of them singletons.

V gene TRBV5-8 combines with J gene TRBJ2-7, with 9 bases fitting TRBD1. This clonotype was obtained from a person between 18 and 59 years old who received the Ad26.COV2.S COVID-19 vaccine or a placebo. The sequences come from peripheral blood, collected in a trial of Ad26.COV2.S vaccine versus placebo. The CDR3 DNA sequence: TGTGCCAGCAGCGAGGGACAGGGTTTCTACGAGCAGTACTTC. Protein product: CASSEGQGFYEQYF.